This T cell receptor (beta chain) originates from a study of shared clonotypes between healthy human individuals. Study-wide background: CD4 naive cells filled three plates per donor, CD4 memory three, CD8 naive two and CD8 memory one. Study conclusions and caveats: An effect of sequencing depth on clonotype sharing among donors was expected. Estimated richness values were generally larger in naive subsets than in memory subsets.

The healthy adult donors were HIV-negative and reported no recent acute infections or vaccinations. The CDR3 runs to 16 residues. Germline V gene sequence: CDR1 MNHEY, CDR2 SVGAGI. V was trimmed by 4 bases and J by 2 bases, leaving 18 bases between them. Produced via immunoSEQ multiplex PCR; TCRdb's table is partial and in-frame only. The table records around 990,000 clones, 60% to 85% of them present only once. As regards this clone: The target antigen is unknown.

The receptor was derived from a man younger than 35 in good health. Some clones in this sample may be carry-over from other donors' samples. Sample: memory CD4+ T cells from PBMCs. The subset: CD45RA-negative fraction. J is TRBJ2-7 and V is TRBV6-5, with unresolved D. The CDR3 reads CASSSTPLAVTYEQYF. The CDR3, as DNA: TGTGCCAGCAGTTCTACCCCCTTGGCGGTCACCTACGAGCAGTACTTC.